This T cell receptor (beta chain) was recovered during a study of T cells in tumors after PD-1 blockade (dated by TCRdb to about 2019). Broadly, across the study: Prior checkpoint blockade, systemic immunosuppressant use, and recent radiotherapy or other anti-cancer therapy within 4 weeks were grounds for patient exclusion. Ongoing daily vismodegib 150 mg was also given to a subset of patients during anti-PD-1 treatment. On average, peripheral blood samples had approximately 120,000 TCR templates (range about 24,679-290,000) and 35,000 to 45,000 unique clonotypes. The study performed paired single-cell RNA and TCR sequencing on site-matched tumors from BCC or SCC patients before and after anti-PD-1 therapy. Pembrolizumab 200 mg every 3 weeks or cemiplimab 350 mg every 2 weeks was administered to patients. Bulk TCR sequencing was performed on roughly eleven peripheral blood samples from about five patients to compare blood and tumor clonotypes. RECIST version 1.1 was used to evaluate clinical response.

The immunoSEQ platform was used to carry out deep TCRbeta sequencing. In the authors' own workflow: Only productive rearrangements were exported from the immunoSEQ Analyzer for further analysis. T cell phenotypes were assigned to bulk TCRbeta clonotypes by matching the clonotypes to single-cell RNA+TCR-seq clones that had the same TCRbeta sequence. Using bulk TCR sequencing data, clone enrichment in tumor was calculated by dividing a clone's tumor frequency by the same clone's PBMC frequency. TCRs were grouped by GLIPH into specificity groups, defined as clusters of distinct TCRs likely recognizing common antigens via shared CDR3 motifs. The clones in this table, taken by TCRdb from immuneACCESS, are in-frame only. Not every clone is retained; where verified, under half of the shortfall comes from an unresolved V gene, and the cause of the rest is unknown. V and J calls and clone size are copied from that table; D and trimming were computed from the DNA. For this sample the table gives 60,000 to 65,000 clones, of which less than 85% were detected only once. 4% to 5% of the sample goes to the ten largest clones.

Broad study findings and their caveats: The source of novel T cell clones was not identified and could include lymphoid organs or rare unexpanded clones within the tumor or its periphery. Roughly 41% of TCR clonotypes from the tumor were detected in blood, and certain novel exhausted tumor clones were present in blood collected before treatment, which suggests recruitment from the periphery.

Of note for this clone: Its antigen specificity is not known. Base qualities are not provided; no much larger clone lies one nucleotide away.

According to the germline V gene (reference sequence), CDR1 reads SEHNR and CDR2 reads FQNEAQ. The CDR3 holds 13 amino acids from the cysteine to the phenylalanine. Here the CDR3 DNA is all that survives: 39 bases in frame from base 1. V loses 10 bases of germline sequence and J loses 5 bases, and the interval between the two ends is 17 bases. This sample's time point label indicates: after anti-PD-1 therapy. Genomic DNA extracted from tumor biopsies or peripheral blood was used for bulk TCRbeta sequencing, with input ranging from roughly 616 ng to 6,500 ng. All patients had histologically proven advanced or metastatic basal or squamous cell carcinoma and were poor candidates for surgical resection. Of the approximately 10 patients in the basal cell carcinoma cohort, 7 or 8 underwent bulk tumor TCR sequencing.

The sequence was obtained from a human donor with basal cell carcinoma. The sequence is built from TRBV7-9 and TRBJ2-5; a weak D assignment points to TRBD2 (6 bases agree). The sequences come from PBMCs, collected after anti-PD-1 treatment. The CDR3 region reads CATQEGSAETQYF. The DNA reads as follows: TGTGCCACCCAGGAGGGGAGTGCGGAGACCCAGTACTTC. The CDR3, completed at both ends by the reference TRBV7-9 and TRBJ2-5 genes, gives the full variable domain DTGVSQNPRHKITKRGQNVTFRCDPISEHNRLYWYRQTLGQGPEFLTYFQNEAQLEKSRLLSDRFSAERPKGSFSTLEIQRTEQGDSAMYLCATQEGSAETQYFGPGTRLLVL.